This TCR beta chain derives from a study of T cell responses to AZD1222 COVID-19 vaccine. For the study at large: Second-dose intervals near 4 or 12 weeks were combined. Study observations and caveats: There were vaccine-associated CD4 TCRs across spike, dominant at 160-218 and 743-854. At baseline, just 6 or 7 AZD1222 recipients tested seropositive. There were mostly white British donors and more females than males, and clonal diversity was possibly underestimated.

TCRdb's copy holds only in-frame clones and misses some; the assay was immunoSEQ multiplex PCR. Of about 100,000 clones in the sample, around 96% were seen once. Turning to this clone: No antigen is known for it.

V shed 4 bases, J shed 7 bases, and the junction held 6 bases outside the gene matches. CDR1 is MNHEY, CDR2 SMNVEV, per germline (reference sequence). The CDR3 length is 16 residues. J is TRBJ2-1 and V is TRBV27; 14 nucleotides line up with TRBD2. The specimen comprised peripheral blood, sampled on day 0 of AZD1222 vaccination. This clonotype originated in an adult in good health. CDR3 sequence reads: CASSSPGTSGRNEQFF. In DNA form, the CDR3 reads TGTGCCAGCAGTTCCCCCGGGACTAGCGGGAGAAATGAGCAGTTCTTC.